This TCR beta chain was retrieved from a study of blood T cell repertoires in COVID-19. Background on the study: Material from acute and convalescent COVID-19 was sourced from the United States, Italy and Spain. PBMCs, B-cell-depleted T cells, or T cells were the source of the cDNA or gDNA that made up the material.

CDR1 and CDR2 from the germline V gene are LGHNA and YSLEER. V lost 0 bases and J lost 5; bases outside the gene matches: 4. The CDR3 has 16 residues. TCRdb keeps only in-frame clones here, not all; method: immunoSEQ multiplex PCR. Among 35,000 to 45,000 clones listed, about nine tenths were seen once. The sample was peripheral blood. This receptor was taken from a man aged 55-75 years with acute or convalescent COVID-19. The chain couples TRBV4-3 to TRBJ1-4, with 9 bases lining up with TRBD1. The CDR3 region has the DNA TGCGCCAGCAGCCAAGATTTCGGACAGGGGAATGAAAAACTGTTTTTT. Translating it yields CASSQDFGQGNEKLFF.